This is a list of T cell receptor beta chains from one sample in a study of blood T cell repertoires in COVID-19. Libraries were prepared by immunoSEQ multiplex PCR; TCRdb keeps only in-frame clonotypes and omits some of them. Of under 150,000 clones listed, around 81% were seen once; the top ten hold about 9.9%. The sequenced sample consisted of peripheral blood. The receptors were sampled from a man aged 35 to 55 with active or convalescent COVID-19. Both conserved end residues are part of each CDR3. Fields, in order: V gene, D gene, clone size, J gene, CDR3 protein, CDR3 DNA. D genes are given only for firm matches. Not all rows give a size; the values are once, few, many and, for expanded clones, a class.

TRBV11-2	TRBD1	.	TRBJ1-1	CASSLDLGQGSGFF	TGTGCCAGCAGCTTAGATTTAGGACAGGGATCGGGTTTCTTT
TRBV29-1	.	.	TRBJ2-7	CSVQAGGPLTEQYF	TGCAGCGTCCAAGCAGGAGGGCCACTTACGGAGCAGTACTTC
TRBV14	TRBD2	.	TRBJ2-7	CASSQLAGGPYEQYF	TGTGCCAGCAGCCAACTAGCGGGGGGGCCATACGAGCAGTACTTC
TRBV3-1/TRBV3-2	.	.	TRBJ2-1	CASSQDPWSSYNEQFF	TGTGCCAGCAGCCAAGATCCCTGGAGCTCCTACAATGAGCAGTTCTTC
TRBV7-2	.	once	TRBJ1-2	CASSAQQGLGYTF	TGTGCCAGCAGCGCCCAACAGGGTTTGGGCTACACCTTC
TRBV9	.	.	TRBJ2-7	CASSVTVEGLYEQYF	TGTGCCAGCAGCGTAACCGTTGAGGGTCTCTACGAGCAGTACTTC
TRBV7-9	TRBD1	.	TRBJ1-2	CATPGQGKRSYGYTF	TGTGCCACCCCCGGACAGGGAAAGAGAAGCTATGGCTACACCTTC
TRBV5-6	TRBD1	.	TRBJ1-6	CASSARDRGDSPLHF	TGTGCCAGCAGCGCCCGGGACAGAGGTGATTCACCCCTCCACTTT
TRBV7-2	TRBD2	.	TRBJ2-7	CASSLIPFAGGGYEQYF	TGTGCCAGCAGCTTAATCCCCTTCGCGGGGGGGGGTTACGAGCAGTACTTC
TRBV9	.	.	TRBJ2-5	CASSVAGTHQETQYF	TGTGCCAGCAGCGTAGCTGGGACACACCAAGAGACCCAGTACTTC
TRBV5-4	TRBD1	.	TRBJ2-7	CASSQGVKDEQYF	TGTGCCAGCAGCCAGGGGGTTAAGGACGAGCAGTACTTC
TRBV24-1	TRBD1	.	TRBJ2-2	CATSDRDSPTGELFF	TGTGCCACCAGTGACCGGGACAGCCCCACCGGGGAGCTGTTTTTT
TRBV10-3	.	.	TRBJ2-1	CAISDQRSSEQFF	TGTGCCATCAGTGACCAGAGGAGTAGTGAGCAGTTCTTC
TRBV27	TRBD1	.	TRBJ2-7	CASSGTVPTYEQYF	TGTGCCAGCAGCGGGACAGTGCCAACCTACGAGCAGTACTTC
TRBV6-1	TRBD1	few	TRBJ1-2	CASSDRRQGRYGYTF	TGTGCCAGCAGTGACAGACGACAGGGACGCTATGGCTACACCTTC
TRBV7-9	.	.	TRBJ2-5	CASSFVEEETQYF	TGTGCCAGCAGCTTTGTGGAGGAAGAGACCCAGTACTTC
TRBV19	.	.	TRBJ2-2	CASSMDTIPGELFF	TGTGCCAGTAGTATGGACACAATCCCCGGGGAGCTGTTTTTT
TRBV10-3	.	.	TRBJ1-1	CATGRGNTEAFF	TGTGCCACCGGGCGGGGAAACACTGAAGCTTTCTTT